This T cell receptor beta chain was sequenced for a study of OX40 agonist ivuxolimab in advanced cancers. Turning to the study itself: The dose-escalation cohort was over 65% male, with a mean age of about 60 years, ranging about 23 to 79. Study conclusions and caveats: The antigens recognized by the expanded peripheral T cells, that is their antigen specificity, were not determined. At 0.1 to 3.0 mg/kg and by week 6, CD4+ and CD8+ T cells in the blood had expanded clonally. Some patients who did not respond also had low normalized T-cell clonal expansion.

About this clone itself: Its antigen is not known.

TCRdb's table, derived via immunoSEQ multiplex PCR, lists solely in-frame clones and lacks some. The sample yields some 49,000 clones, 70% to 90% seen once. V lost 5 bases to trimming and J lost 5 bases; unmatched junction nucleotides: 5. Germline V gives CDR1 SGHVS, CDR2 FQNEAQ. The CDR3 length is 13 residues. The clonotype originates from an adult with an advanced solid tumor such as melanoma, head and neck, liver or kidney cancer. This rearrangement joins TRBV7-8 to TRBJ2-5; 7 bases fit TRBD1. This specimen consisted of CD4+ or CD8+ T cells sorted from blood, obtained in a trial of the OX40 agonist ivuxolimab. The CDR3 coding sequence is TGTGCCAGCAGCCCGGGACAGTCGGAGACCCAGTACTTC. Its translation is CASSPGQSETQYF. Using reference TRBV7-8 and TRBJ2-5 for the parts outside the CDR3, the full variable domain is GAGVSQSPRYKVAKRGQDVALRCDPISGHVSLFWYQQALGQGPEFLTYFQNEAQLDKSGLPSDRFFAERPEGSVSTLKIQRTQQEDSAVYLCASSPGQSETQYFGPGTRLLVL.